What follows describes a single TCR beta chain. The antigen it recognizes is unknown. A much larger clone differs from this one at a single base, so this may be a read error. CDR1 and CDR2, looked up from the germline V gene, are MDHEN and SYDVKM. CDR3 length: 15 amino acids, cysteine to phenylalanine. The retained sequence is limited to the CDR3, 45 bases, with the frame set at the first base. The data originate from a study of kidney transplant recipient with SARS-CoV-2 infection (dated by TCRdb to the early 2020s). The sequencer listed for this sample is Illumina MiSeq. Profiling of the peripheral T cell repertoire was carried out for human TCRbeta genes. The original pipeline was this. To account for variability over time, differences in clonotype abundance were tested using beta-binomial modelling. Clonotypes that had expanded were screened against the ImmuneCODE reference database of SARS-CoV-2-associated TCRs and mapped onto regions of the viral genome. Additional repertoire analyses were carried out for TRBV gene usage, CDR3 length, CDR3 amino acid overlap between time points, clonotype abundance distributions and Jaccard similarity. TCRdb itself trimmed the public reads at Q25 with fastp, ran MiXCR and retained productive beta chains. Rows with a matching CDR3 protein are joined into one entry that keeps the most common DNA and genes. These V and J calls derive from TCRdb rather than the authors' analysis. This sample has roughly 230,000 distinct CDR3 sequences in its table, and around 28% of those were observed once. The top ten clones comprise more than 6.5% of the sample.

Sample time point, as interpreted from the label and publication: pre-pandemic baseline sample and day 111 after first positive SARS-CoV-2 test. The sequence derives from a young adult male patient who had COVID-19 and was a kidney transplant recipient. Some T cells seen after a transplant may have their origin in the graft donor. The chain is encoded by TRBV28 joined to TRBJ2-2, with TRBD2 identical over 12 junction bases. Sequenced here: a blood sample, sampled at baseline and around day 110 from a kidney transplant recipient. The CDR3: CASSRTSGNTGEPFF. The DNA sequence reads TGTGCCAGCAGCCGGACTAGCGGGAACACCGGGGAGCCGTTTTTT.